The source of this T cell receptor (beta chain) is a study of identical twins. Whole-study findings and limits: Donors were not followed over many years; analysis was cross-sectional. Compared with unrelated sharing, twin-shared out-of-frame alpha sequences had more low-probability sequences. Invariant MAIT and iNKT cells could partly confound zero-insertion analyses.

Trimming left V 4 bases short and J 2 bases short, with 9 bases between. Per the germline V gene, CDR1 is SGHRS and CDR2 is YFSETQ. The CDR3 has 14 residues. This clonotype has ten or more counts. Antigen: not known. TCRdb re-analysed the 5' RACE reads in MiXCR, keeping a single row per CDR3 protein. Of 400,000 to 550,000 distinct CDR3 sequences detected, roughly an eighth appear once; the ten largest clones hold about 0.97%. Separately, the same data were catalogued under a study of yellow fever vaccine responses in identical twins.

This chain joins TRBV5-1 and TRBJ2-2; possibly TRBD2 for D (6 bases). This receptor was obtained from a woman aged 18-35 years in good health. Sample: CD4+ T cells sorted from blood. CDR3 residues: CASSRGSNTGELFF. Written as DNA, the CDR3 is TGCGCCAGCAGCCGGGGGTCTAACACCGGGGAGCTGTTTTTT.